A single sample gave rise to the 23 T cell receptor beta chains below, sequenced in a study of T cell changes during pregnancy in multiple sclerosis. Produced via immunoSEQ multiplex PCR; TCRdb's table is partial and in-frame only. Of about 59,000 clones in the sample, about 93% are singletons; the top ten hold 2.6%. The sample here was CD8+ T cells from peripheral blood mononuclear cells, taken in the third trimester of pregnancy. The receptors come from a female donor with multiple sclerosis, enrolled in a pregnancy study.

The rearrangement uses TRBV19 and TRBJ2-1; 13 bases map to TRBD2. J was trimmed by 6 bases and V by 1 base; bases with no gene match: 0. Germline loops: CDR1 LNHDA, CDR2 SQIVND (reference sequence). The CDR3 runs 15 residues. The CDR3 loop reads CASSIGLAGGNEQFF. The CDR3 nucleotides read TGTGCCAGTAGTATAGGACTAGCGGGAGGCAATGAGCAGTTCTTC.

The V call is TRBV7-2, the J call TRBJ1-1; tentatively, D is TRBD1 (6 bases). The CDR3 covers 15 residues. Germline V gene lookup returns CDR1 SGHTA and CDR2 FQGNSA. V lost 5 bases and J 6 bases, leaving 19 bases between the germline ends. The CDR3 coding sequence is TGTGCCAGCAGCCCAACTAAAAGGACAGTCGCTGAAGCTTTCTTT. This encodes CASSPTKRTVAEAFF.

The V and J genes are TRBV27 and TRBJ2-6; the D gene is possibly TRBD1 (6 bases). V lost 6 bases and J lost 1, with 13 bases in between. CDR3 length: 16 amino acids. In germline, CDR1 is MNHEY, CDR2 SMNVEV (reference sequence). CDR3 sequence: CASRDSLVSGANVLTF. The CDR3 DNA is TGTGCCAGCAGGGACAGTCTCGTTTCTGGGGCCAACGTCCTGACTTTC.

CDR3 sequence reads: CSVEGQDFYEQYF. The CDR3 nucleotides are TGCAGCGTTGAAGGGCAGGATTTTTACGAGCAGTACTTC. The chain has TRBV29-1 and TRBJ2-7; D gene unclear. Deletions cut 1 base from V and 4 bases from J, with 11 bases between. Germline lookup yields CDR1 SQVTM and CDR2 ANQGSEA. The CDR3 loop spans 13 amino acids.

The rearrangement joins TRBV7-9 to TRBJ1-2; a weak D match, TRBD1 (6 bases). Looked up from germline, CDR1 is SEHNR and CDR2 is FQNEAQ (reference sequence). V lost 1 base and J lost 5, with 8 bases in between. The CDR3 has 13 amino acids. The CDR3 region is CASSLEGGYGYTF. Here the CDR3 DNA reads TGTGCCAGCAGCTTAGAAGGGGGATATGGCTACACCTTC.

The chain combines TRBV5-6 with TRBJ2-7; 7 bases fit TRBD2. Trimming removed 0 bases from V and 6 bases from J; junction bases left unmatched: 0. The germline V gene has CDR1 SGHDT and CDR2 YYEEEE. This CDR3 comprises 12 residues. As DNA, the CDR3 is TGTGCCAGCAGCTTGGGCGGGGGCGAGCAGTACTTC. Its protein product is CASSLGGGEQYF.

The gene calls are TRBV5-1 and TRBJ2-5; 12 bases match TRBD2. The J call may be wrong; the DNA end is better matched by TRBJ2-7. CDR1 and CDR2 (germline): SGHRS, YFSETQ. The CDR3 loop spans 15 amino acids. DNA of the CDR3: TGCGCCAGCAGCCGGACTAGCGGGGCCCCCTACGAGCAGTACTTC. Protein sequence: CASSRTSGAPYEQYF.

In its sample, this clone was seen once. J is TRBJ2-1 and V is TRBV29-1; the D gene is possibly TRBD1 (5 bases). The CDR3 consists of 13 residues. V lost 3 bases and J 5 bases, leaving 11 bases between the germline ends. Germline CDR1 reads SQVTM; CDR2 reads ANQGSEA. The CDR3 is CSVEGRTNNEQFF. DNA for the CDR3: TGCAGCGTTGAGGGCAGGACAAACAATGAGCAGTTCTTC.

The chain recombines TRBV7-9 with TRBJ2-7, with unresolved D. Trimming removed 5 bases at V and 3 bases at J, with 11 bases between. The CDR3 totals 13 residues. Looked up from germline, CDR1 is SEHNR and CDR2 is FQNEAQ (reference sequence). In DNA form, the CDR3 reads TGTGCCAGCAGCCCGTTACTATTCTACGAGCAGTACTTC. Translating gives CASSPLLFYEQYF.

The rearrangement uses TRBV13 and TRBJ2-5; 8 nucleotides match TRBD2. The CDR3 runs 14 residues. V lost 6 bases and J lost 4; bases outside the gene matches: 7. Germline lookup yields CDR1 PRHDT and CDR2 FYEKMQ (reference sequence). This CDR3 reads CASRPGAGGETQYF. The CDR3 region has the DNA TGTGCCAGCAGGCCCGGGGCGGGAGGAGAGACCCAGTACTTC.

Remarks on this clone: The junction departs from germline at one end; a sequencing error may be responsible. V and J are TRBV5-5 and TRBJ2-7, with a weak D call TRBD1 (5 bases). The CDR3 sequence is 14 residues long. Germline values: CDR1 SGHKS, CDR2 YYEKEE (reference sequence). The CDR3 region is CASSQDRSNYEQYF. In DNA, the CDR3 is TGCGCCAGCAGCCAAGACAGATCGAACTACGAGCAGTACTTC.

The V gene is TRBV19, the J gene TRBJ2-7; tentatively, D is TRBD2 (7 bases). Deletions cut 2 bases from V and 2 bases from J, with 10 bases between. This CDR3 contains 14 residues. CDR1 and CDR2 from the germline V gene are LNHDA and SQIVND (reference sequence). The CDR3 reads CASSIRGGPYEQYF. The CDR3 DNA is TGTGCCAGTAGTATACGCGGGGGCCCCTACGAGCAGTACTTC. Full variable domain (rest looked up from reference TRBV19 and TRBJ2-7): DGGITQSPKYLFRKEGQNVTLSCEQNLNHDAMYWYRQDPGQGLRLIYYSQIVNDFQKGDIAEGYSVSREKKESFPLTVTSAQKNPTAFYLCASSIRGGPYEQYFGPGTRLTVT.

The chain combines TRBV25-1 with TRBJ2-7, with 7 bases aligning to TRBD1. V lost 2 bases to trimming and J lost 3 bases; unmatched junction nucleotides: 1. The CDR3 loop spans 13 amino acids. Germline V CDR1 and CDR2: MGHDK, SYGVNS. CDR3: CASSEQGVYEQYF. DNA of the CDR3: TGTGCCAGCAGTGAACAGGGGGTCTACGAGCAGTACTTC.

This clone was found once. This chain connects TRBV19 to TRBJ1-2; D perhaps matches TRBD1 (6 bases). This CDR3 comprises 15 residues. CDR1 and CDR2 from the germline V gene are LNHDA and SQIVND (reference sequence). The V end lost 4 bases, the J end lost 4 bases, and 16 bases lay between the germline ends. The CDR3, as DNA: TGTGCCAGTAGTAGTGGGGACACTATTACCTATGGCTACACCTTC. This translates into CASSSGDTITYGYTF. Filled out from reference TRBV19 and TRBJ1-2, the complete variable domain reads DGGITQSPKYLFRKEGQNVTLSCEQNLNHDAMYWYRQDPGQGLRLIYYSQIVNDFQKGDIAEGYSVSREKKESFPLTVTSAQKNPTAFYLCASSSGDTITYGYTFGSGTRLTVV.

The gene calls are TRBV27 and TRBJ2-7, with unresolved D. V was trimmed by 5 bases and J by 3 bases, leaving 11 bases between them. The CDR3 length is 13 residues. Germline V lookup: CDR1 MNHEY, CDR2 SMNVEV (reference sequence). The CDR3 reads CASSPQVGYEQYF. The DNA of the CDR3 is TGTGCCAGCAGTCCCCAGGTCGGCTACGAGCAGTACTTC.

V gene TRBV21-1 combines with J gene TRBJ2-7; no check of the table's D call, TRBD1, against the DNA was made. TRBV21-1 is classified as a pseudogene. The CDR3 extends over 16 amino acids. The CDR3 loop reads CASSKERTGVTYEQYF. The CDR3 coding sequence is TGTGCCAGCAGCAAAGAGAGGACAGGGGTAACCTACGAGCAGTACTTC.

This chain connects TRBV6-6 to TRBJ1-1; D is possibly TRBD1 (5 bases). The CDR3 runs to 14 residues. Germline assignment: CDR1 MNHNY and CDR2 SVGAGI (reference sequence). The germline V and J ends were trimmed by 0 bases and 4 bases, with 9 bases remaining between them. The CDR3 sequence is CASSYSTGGTEAFF. For the CDR3, the DNA is TGTGCCAGCAGTTACTCCACCGGGGGCACTGAAGCTTTCTTT.

J is TRBJ2-2 and V is TRBV6-4, with 9 bases that match TRBD1. The CDR3 runs 14 residues. The ends lost 6 bases at V and 5 bases at J; junction bases unmatched: 4. Germline V gene lookup returns CDR1 MRHNA and CDR2 SNTAGT. The CDR3 coding sequence is TGTGCCAGCAGCCCGACAGGGGGGACCGGGGAGCTGTTTTTT. Amino acids: CASSPTGGTGELFF.

The CDR3 is CASSTSANTPSYNEQFF. The CDR3 nucleotides read TGTGCCAGTAGTACGAGCGCCAATACCCCCTCCTACAATGAGCAGTTCTTC. The rearrangement links TRBV19 to TRBJ2-1; unclear D gene. Germline V CDR1 and CDR2: LNHDA, SQIVND (reference sequence). The CDR3 is 17 residues long. V was cut by 4 bases and J by 0 bases, with 16 bases left in between. Full variable domain (rest looked up from reference TRBV19 and TRBJ2-1): DGGITQSPKYLFRKEGQNVTLSCEQNLNHDAMYWYRQDPGQGLRLIYYSQIVNDFQKGDIAEGYSVSREKKESFPLTVTSAQKNPTAFYLCASSTSANTPSYNEQFFGPGTRLTVL.

This clone was picked up one time. This sequence joins TRBV7-9 and TRBJ2-3; tentatively, D is TRBD1 (6 bases). Per the germline V gene, CDR1 is SEHNR and CDR2 is FQNEAQ (reference sequence). Trimming took 5 bases from V and 4 from J, leaving 16 bases between them. The CDR3 is made up of 15 amino acids. The CDR3 DNA is TGTGCCAGCAGCCTACAGGGCCCCGCAGCAGATACGCAGTATTTT. Residues: CASSLQGPAADTQYF.

CDR3 sequence: CASSLGVSAQGETQYF. The CDR3 DNA reads TGTGCCAGCAGCTTAGGGGTGAGCGCGCAAGGAGAGACCCAGTACTTC. V and J are TRBV11-2 and TRBJ2-5; no clear D. V was pared by 1 base and J by 4 bases, with 16 bases between. Germline V gene data show CDR1 as SGHAT and CDR2 as FQNNGV. The CDR3 is made up of 16 amino acids.

The chain uses TRBV9 and TRBJ1-4; tentatively, D is TRBD1 (5 bases). The CDR3 is made up of 14 amino acids. V was shortened by 0 bases and J by 9 bases, with 12 bases between the two germline ends. Germline-derived CDR1 and CDR2 are SGDLS and YYNGEE. CDR3 sequence: CASSVELGGKKLFF. As DNA, the CDR3 is TGTGCCAGCAGCGTAGAGTTGGGGGGAAAAAAACTGTTTTTT.

The chain uses TRBV29-1 and TRBJ1-1, with D possibly matching TRBD1 (5 bases). V was shortened by 6 bases and J by 3 bases, with 8 bases between the two germline ends. The CDR3 length is 11 residues. Germline assignment: CDR1 SQVTM and CDR2 ANQGSEA. The DNA for the CDR3 is TGCAGCGTGGTCAGGGACACTGAAGCTTTCTTT. Protein: CSVVRDTEAFF.